One and the same sample provided the 28 T cell receptor beta chains below, sequenced in a study of cytomegalovirus exposure and HLA in healthy donors. In the PCR, 60 Vbeta and 13 Jbeta primers were used. TCRdb's table, derived via immunoSEQ multiplex PCR, lists solely in-frame clones and lacks some. There are roughly 100,000 clones in the sample; 76% occur only once, and around 4% lies in the top ten. Sequenced: PBMCs. The receptors come from a man in his forties in good health and CMV-seronegative.

The chain combines TRBV6-5 with TRBJ2-3; D unclear. Trimming left V 10 bases short and J 5 bases short, with 7 bases between. CDR3 length: 10 residues. Germline V gives CDR1 MNHEY, CDR2 SVGAGI. This CDR3 is CATSGDTQYF. CDR3 nucleotide sequence: TGTGCCACCTCGGGAGATACGCAGTATTTT.

The chain has TRBV7-6 and TRBJ2-2, with a tentative D call TRBD2 (6 bases). The CDR3 totals 16 residues. Germline CDR1 reads SGHVS; CDR2 reads FNYEAQ. V was cut by 5 bases and J by 3 bases, with 16 bases left in between. The CDR3: CASSMWTTSDTGELFF. Written as DNA, the CDR3 is TGTGCCAGCAGCATGTGGACTACCTCGGACACCGGGGAGCTGTTTTTT.

Only one count was recorded for this clone. The rearrangement links TRBV9 to TRBJ1-6, with 10 bases identical to TRBD1. The germline V gene encodes CDR1 SGDLS and CDR2 YYNGEE. J lost 8 bases, V lost 5 bases, and 4 bases had no gene match. The CDR3 has 14 amino acids. The CDR3 sequence is CASRPGTGDSPLHF. Written as DNA, the CDR3 is TGTGCCAGCAGGCCCGGGACAGGGGATTCACCCCTCCACTTT.

The count of this clone is one. This chain links TRBV30 with TRBJ2-4; 10 bases fit TRBD1. This CDR3 is built from 17 residues. Germline V lookup: CDR1 GTSNPN, CDR2 SVGIG (reference sequence). The J segment lost 9 bases and the V segment lost 2 bases, leaving 16 bases of the junction unmatched. CDR3 loop: CAWSFSGQGPLGSIQYF. As DNA, the CDR3 is TGTGCCTGGAGTTTTTCGGGACAGGGGCCCCTGGGGAGCATTCAGTACTTC. The variable domain in full, with the rest retrieved from reference TRBV30 and TRBJ2-4, is SQTIHQWPATLVQPVGSPLSLECTVEGTSNPNLYWYRQAAGRGLQLLFYSVGIGQISSEVPQNLSASRPQDRQFILSSKKLLLSDSGFYLCAWSFSGQGPLGSIQYFGAGTRLSVL.

Regarding this clone: Compared with germline, one end of the junction differs, possibly owing to a read error. The chain uses TRBV5-5 and TRBJ2-5; D is ambiguous. The CDR3 extends over 15 amino acids. From germline, CDR1 is SGHKS and CDR2 YYEKEE (reference sequence). The CDR3 loop is CASSHDLESQETQYF. The CDR3, as DNA: TGCGCCAGCAGCCACGATCTAGAATCCCAAGAGACCCAGTACTTC.

A few counts support this clone. The rearrangement uses TRBV19 and TRBJ2-5, with a tentative D call TRBD2 (6 bases). The CDR3 length is 14 residues. V was clipped by 6 bases and J by 5 bases, with 16 bases between them. The germline gives CDR1 LNHDA, CDR2 SQIVND (reference sequence). CDR3 coding DNA: TGTGCCAGTAGAGCTTCCGGGGGAGTGGAGACCCAGTACTTC. This gives the protein CASRASGGVETQYF.

This sequence joins TRBV19 and TRBJ1-4; possible D gene TRBD1, 6 bases. Trimming took off 5 bases at V and 2 bases at J, with 15 bases between the two ends. Per the germline V gene, CDR1 is LNHDA and CDR2 is SQIVND (reference sequence). This CDR3 is built from 16 residues. This CDR3 is CASSVSGALTNEKLFF. For the CDR3, the DNA is TGTGCCAGTAGTGTGTCAGGGGCGCTGACTAATGAAAAACTGTTTTTT.

This sequence joins TRBV30 and TRBJ2-3, with 7 bases matching TRBD2. Germline loops: CDR1 GTSNPN, CDR2 SVGIG (reference sequence). The junction had 6 bases not matched to a gene; V was cut back by 1 base and J by 5 bases. The CDR3 totals 14 residues. The CDR3 bases are TGTGCCTGGAGTGCTAGCGGAGCAAAAGATACGCAGTATTTT. It is translated as CAWSASGAKDTQYF.

This chain joins TRBV5-1 and TRBJ2-3, with 8 nucleotides matching TRBD2. Germline-derived CDR1 and CDR2 are SGHRS and YFSETQ. The V segment lost 6 bases and the J segment 2 bases; nucleotides outside the gene matches: 17. The CDR3 contains 18 residues. Here the CDR3 reads CASTAQLKTGGATDTQYF. The CDR3 DNA reads TGCGCCAGCACCGCACAATTAAAAACCGGGGGGGCCACAGATACGCAGTATTTT.

CDR3 region: CASSLGGSIFEQFF. DNA of the CDR3: TGTGCCAGCAGTTTGGGGGGATCGATTTTTGAGCAGTTCTTC. The chain has TRBV28 and TRBJ2-1, with D maybe TRBD2 (6 bases). Trimming stripped 3 bases from V and 9 bases from J, with 15 bases between. CDR3 size: 14 residues. Germline CDR1 and CDR2: MDHEN and SYDVKM.

This clone appeared once. The chain recombines TRBV5-4 with TRBJ2-1; 10 positions agree with TRBD2. This CDR3 is 14 amino acids long. Unmatched junction bases numbered 8, after V lost 7 bases and J lost 7 bases. CDR1 and CDR2 (germline): SGHNT, YYREEE (reference sequence). CDR3 DNA sequence: TGTGCCAGCCAGAGCGGGGGGGCTCAGAATGAGCAGTTCTTC. It specifies CASQSGGAQNEQFF.

V is TRBV5-6 and J is TRBJ1-5, with D possibly matching TRBD1 (5 bases). There are 16 residues in the CDR3. Germline V gene lookup returns CDR1 SGHDT and CDR2 YYEEEE. Trimming left V 0 bases short and J 4 bases short, with 14 bases between. The CDR3: CASSLAAGRGNQPQHF. The CDR3 nucleotides are TGTGCCAGCAGCTTGGCCGCGGGGCGCGGGAATCAGCCCCAGCATTTT.

This chain connects TRBV19 to TRBJ1-5, with 8 bases identical to TRBD1. The CDR3 runs 14 residues. V was clipped by 6 bases and J by 5 bases; unmatched bases: 6. The germline V gene encodes CDR1 LNHDA and CDR2 SQIVND (reference sequence). This CDR3 reads CASRKTGAHQPQHF. The CDR3 bases are TGTGCCAGTAGGAAGACAGGGGCCCATCAGCCCCAGCATTTT.

The chain employs TRBV5-1 and TRBJ2-7; the D gene is possibly TRBD1 (6 bases). Germline V lookup: CDR1 SGHRS, CDR2 YFSETQ. There are 12 residues in the CDR3. V was clipped by 7 bases and J by 2 bases, with 10 bases between them. CDR3 nucleotide sequence: TGCGCCAGCCGACAGGACACCTACGAGCAGTACTTC. Protein sequence: CASRQDTYEQYF.

The table lists this clone with a few counts. The chain carries TRBV19 and TRBJ2-2; TRBD1 matches 9 bases. V was clipped by 8 bases and J by 4 bases; unmatched bases: 5. The CDR3 extends over 14 amino acids. Per the germline V gene, CDR1 is LNHDA and CDR2 is SQIVND (reference sequence). CDR3 residues: CASVDRGATGELFF. CDR3 bases: TGTGCCAGTGTTGACAGGGGGGCCACCGGGGAGCTGTTTTTT.

The J gene is TRBJ2-3, the V gene TRBV18; tentative D call: TRBD1 (5 bases). From germline, CDR1 is KGHSH and CDR2 LQKENI. V lost 0 bases to trimming and J lost 8 bases, with 9 bases between them. This CDR3 has 13 residues. The CDR3 coding sequence is TGTGCCAGCTCACCACCGGGGCGTAGTACGCAGTATTTT. Translating it yields CASSPPGRSTQYF.

This sequence joins TRBV19 and TRBJ2-1; tentative D call: TRBD1 (5 bases). The CDR3 covers 16 residues. V was clipped by 1 base and J by 10 bases, with 20 bases between them. CDR1 is LNHDA and CDR2 is SQIVND in the germline V gene (reference sequence). The CDR3 nucleotides are TGTGCCAGTAGTATAGCGGGTAGGGGCTGGGGATTGGAGCAGTTCTTC. Translation: CASSIAGRGWGLEQFF.

The rearrangement uses TRBV18 and TRBJ1-2, with TRBD1 identical over 9 bases. The CDR3 consists of 14 residues. Germline V gives CDR1 KGHSH, CDR2 LQKENI. J gave up 8 bases and V 6 bases, and 10 bases lay outside the gene matches. CDR3 in amino acids: CASSPDRGLRGYTF. The CDR3 nucleotides are TGTGCCAGCTCGCCGGACAGGGGTCTGCGGGGCTACACCTTC.

The V call is TRBV7-2, the J call TRBJ1-1; D gene ambiguous. Trimming removed 2 bases from V and 6 bases from J, with 4 bases in between. The CDR3 is made up of 11 amino acids. Germline CDR1 is SGHTA and CDR2 is FQGNSA. The chain's CDR3 is CASSLSAEAFF. As DNA, the CDR3 is TGTGCCAGCAGCTTAAGCGCTGAAGCTTTCTTT.

The chain is built from TRBV5-1 and TRBJ1-2; TRBD1 matches 8 bases. CDR3 length equals 11 residues. J was trimmed by 8 bases and V by 6 bases; bases with no gene match: 3. The germline gives CDR1 SGHRS, CDR2 YFSETQ. This chain's CDR3 is CASTGGEGYTF. CDR3 DNA: TGCGCCAGCACAGGGGGCGAAGGCTACACCTTC.

The chain is built from TRBV28 and TRBJ2-7; maybe TRBD2 (7 bases). The CDR3 spans 13 residues. CDR1 MDHEN and CDR2 SYDVKM come from the germline V gene. V lost 8 bases and J 2 bases, leaving 13 bases between the germline ends. The DNA of the CDR3 is TGTGCCAGCTTCGGGGGGCCTACCTACGAGCAGTACGTC. Protein product: CASFGGPTYEQYV.

The rearrangement joins TRBV11-3 to TRBJ1-1; D unclear. CDR1 is SGHNT and CDR2 is YENEEA in the germline V gene. CDR3 size: 15 residues. V lost 2 bases to trimming and J lost 4 bases, with 14 bases between them. The CDR3 sequence is CASSLSFGRVTEAFF. CDR3 nucleotide sequence: TGTGCCAGCAGCTTAAGTTTTGGGAGGGTCACTGAAGCTTTCTTT.

The chain couples TRBV5-4 to TRBJ1-2; no reliable D call. The CDR3 covers 14 residues. The V end lost 0 bases, the J end lost 1 base, and 7 bases lay between the germline ends. Germline V gives CDR1 SGHNT, CDR2 YYREEE (reference sequence). The DNA of the CDR3 is TGTGCCAGCAGCTTGGGCCAGTTTAACTATGGCTACACCTTC. It is translated as CASSLGQFNYGYTF.

The chain employs TRBV9 and TRBJ2-1, with 13 positions matching TRBD2. This CDR3 is built from 17 residues. The junction had 11 bases not matched to a gene; V was cut back by 4 bases and J by 7 bases. From germline, CDR1 is SGDLS and CDR2 YYNGEE. The CDR3 bases are TGTGCCAGCAGCTCCTCATTAGGGACTAGCGGGGATAATGAGCAGTTCTTC. Encoded protein: CASSSSLGTSGDNEQFF.

V usage is TRBV30 and J usage is TRBJ1-3; TRBD1 might be the D (6 bases). Germline loops: CDR1 GTSNPN, CDR2 SVGIG (reference sequence). This CDR3 contains 14 residues. Trimming cost V 5 bases and J 0 bases, with 11 bases left between them. CDR3 in amino acids: CAWATGNSGNTIYF. CDR3 DNA: TGTGCCTGGGCAACAGGGAACTCTGGAAACACCATATATTTT. Variable domain in full (rest from reference TRBV30 and TRBJ1-3): SQTIHQWPATLVQPVGSPLSLECTVEGTSNPNLYWYRQAAGRGLQLLFYSVGIGQISSEVPQNLSASRPQDRQFILSSKKLLLSDSGFYLCAWATGNSGNTIYFGEGSWLTVV.

V and J are TRBV2 and TRBJ1-5, with 10 nucleotides matching TRBD1. After removal of 8 bases from V and 5 bases from J, the junction contained 6 bases not matched to a gene. Germline CDR1 and CDR2: SNHLY and FYNNEI. The CDR3 loop spans 14 amino acids. The CDR3 loop is CASGMTGGHQPQHF. The CDR3 nucleotides are TGTGCCAGCGGCATGACAGGGGGCCATCAGCCCCAGCATTTT. Together with reference TRBV2 and TRBJ1-5, the CDR3 gives the full variable domain: EPEVTQTPSHQVTQMGQEVILRCVPISNHLYFYWYRQILGQKVEFLVSFYNNEISEKSEIFDDQFSVERPDGSNFTLKIRSTKLEDSAMYFCASGMTGGHQPQHFGDGTRLSIL.

This clone was counted a single time. This chain uses TRBV30 with TRBJ1-2, with TRBD1 as a possible D gene (6 bases). Per the germline V gene, CDR1 is GTSNPN and CDR2 is SVGIG (reference sequence). Trimming took 0 bases from V and 9 from J, leaving 14 bases between them. The CDR3 is 13 amino acids. The CDR3 region is CAWSVGTSESYTF. DNA for the CDR3: TGTGCCTGGAGTGTAGGGACATCGGAAAGCTACACCTTC.

The gene calls are TRBV5-1 and TRBJ1-4, with TRBD1 matching 7 bases. CDR1 SGHRS and CDR2 YFSETQ come from the germline V gene. This CDR3 comprises 14 residues. V shed 4 bases and J 7 bases; nucleotides not matched to a gene: 7. The CDR3: CASSVRQGGEKLFF. The CDR3, as DNA: TGCGCCAGCAGCGTCAGACAGGGTGGTGAAAAACTGTTTTTT.